This TCR beta chain was captured by sequencing in a study of Ad26.COV2.S vaccination and SARS-CoV-2 variants. Study-wide background: Once, or twice with 56 days between doses, Ad26.COV2.S was given intramuscularly.

Specified treatment: over 15 received Ad26.COV2.S at low or high dose, single or two shots; about 5 received placebo; per-sample allocation not given. Day 63 after the first injection of vaccine or placebo was the sampling time. At a Boston site, the person donating was an adult of 18-55 years. The method was immunoSEQ multiplex PCR; TCRdb's version includes in-frame clones alone and lacks a portion of them. The data hold fewer than 900,000 clones, with 89% observed a single time. Sequenced material: peripheral blood, taken in a trial of Ad26.COV2.S vaccine versus placebo. The source is a person between 18 and 65 years old who received the Ad26.COV2.S COVID-19 vaccine or a placebo.

The CDR3 sequence is CASTPQRMNTEAFF. The CDR3 nucleotides read TGTGCCAGTACCCCCCAACGCATGAACACTGAAGCTTTCTTT. The chain combines TRBV19 with TRBJ1-1; D is unresolved. CDR3 length equals 14 residues. V was shortened by 7 bases and J by 0 bases, with 12 bases between the two germline ends. Germline CDR1 reads LNHDA; CDR2 reads SQIVND (reference sequence).